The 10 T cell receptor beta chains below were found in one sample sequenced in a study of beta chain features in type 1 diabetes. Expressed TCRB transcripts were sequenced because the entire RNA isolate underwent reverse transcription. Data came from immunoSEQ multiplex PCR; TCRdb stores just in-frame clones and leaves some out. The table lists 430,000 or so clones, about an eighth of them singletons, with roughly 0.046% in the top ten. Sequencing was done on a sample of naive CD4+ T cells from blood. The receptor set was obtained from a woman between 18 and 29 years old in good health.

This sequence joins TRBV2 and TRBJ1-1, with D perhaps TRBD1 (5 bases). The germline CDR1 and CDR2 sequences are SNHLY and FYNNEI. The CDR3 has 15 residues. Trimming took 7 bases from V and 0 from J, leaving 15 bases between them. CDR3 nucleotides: TGTGCCAGCAAGGGGACGCGAGGCTTGAACACTGAAGCTTTCTTT. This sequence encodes CASKGTRGLNTEAFF.

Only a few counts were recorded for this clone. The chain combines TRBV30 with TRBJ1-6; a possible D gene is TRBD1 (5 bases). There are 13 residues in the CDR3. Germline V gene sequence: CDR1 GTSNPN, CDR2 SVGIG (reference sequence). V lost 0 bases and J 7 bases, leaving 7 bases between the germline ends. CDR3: CAWSVDRNSPLHF. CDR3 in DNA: TGTGCCTGGAGTGTTGACAGAAATTCACCCCTCCACTTT.

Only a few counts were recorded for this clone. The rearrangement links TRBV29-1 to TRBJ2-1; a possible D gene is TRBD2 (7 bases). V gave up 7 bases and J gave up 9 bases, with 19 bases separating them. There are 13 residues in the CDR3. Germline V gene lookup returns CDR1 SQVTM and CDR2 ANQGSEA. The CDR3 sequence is CSGGRLRETEQFF. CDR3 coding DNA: TGCAGCGGGGGGCGGTTGCGGGAGACTGAGCAGTTCTTC.

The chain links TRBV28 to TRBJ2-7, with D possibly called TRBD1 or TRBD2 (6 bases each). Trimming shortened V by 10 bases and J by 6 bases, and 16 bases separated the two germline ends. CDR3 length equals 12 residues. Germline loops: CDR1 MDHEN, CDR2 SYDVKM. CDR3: CATGRTVPEQYV. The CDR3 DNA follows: TGTGCCACTGGGAGGACAGTACCCGAGCAGTACGTC.

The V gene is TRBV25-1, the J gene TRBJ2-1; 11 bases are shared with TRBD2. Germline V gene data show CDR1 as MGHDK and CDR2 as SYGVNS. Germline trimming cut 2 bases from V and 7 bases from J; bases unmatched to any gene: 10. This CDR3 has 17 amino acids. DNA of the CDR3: TGTGCCAGCAGTGAAACGGCTAGCGGGGGGAGGCGAAATGAGCAGTTCTTC. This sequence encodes CASSETASGGRRNEQFF.

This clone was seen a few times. CDR3: CASSVGPSGSNYEQYF. The CDR3 DNA sequence: TGTGCCAGCAGCGTAGGGCCTAGCGGGAGCAACTACGAGCAGTACTTC. The chain joins TRBV9 to TRBJ2-7; 10 nucleotides match TRBD2. CDR3 size: 16 residues. Germline CDR1 is SGDLS and CDR2 is YYNGEE. With V trimmed by 0 bases and J by 3 bases, 6 bases remained unmatched. Using reference TRBV9 and TRBJ2-7 for the parts outside the CDR3, the full variable domain is DSGVTQTPKHLITATGQRVTLRCSPRSGDLSVYWYQQSLDQGLQFLIQYYNGEERAKGNILERFSAQQFPDLHSELNLSSLELGDSALYFCASSVGPSGSNYEQYFGPGTRLTVT.

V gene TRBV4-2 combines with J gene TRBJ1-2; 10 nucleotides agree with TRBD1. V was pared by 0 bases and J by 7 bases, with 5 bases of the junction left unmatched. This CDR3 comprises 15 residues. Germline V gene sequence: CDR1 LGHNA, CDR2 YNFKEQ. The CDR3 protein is CASSQEGDRGFGYTF. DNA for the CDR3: TGTGCCAGCAGCCAAGAGGGGGACAGGGGATTTGGCTACACCTTC.

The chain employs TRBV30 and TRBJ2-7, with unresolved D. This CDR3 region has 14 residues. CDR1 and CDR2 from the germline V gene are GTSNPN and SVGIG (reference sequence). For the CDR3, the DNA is TGTGCCTGGAGTGTAATAGGTGAATTGGACGAACAGTACGTC. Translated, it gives CAWSVIGELDEQYV.

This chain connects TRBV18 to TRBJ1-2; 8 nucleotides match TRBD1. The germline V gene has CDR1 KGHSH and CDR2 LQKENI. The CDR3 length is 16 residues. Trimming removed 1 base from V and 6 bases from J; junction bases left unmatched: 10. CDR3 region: CASSPLPTGDQHGYTF. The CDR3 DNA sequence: TGTGCCAGCTCACCACTACCGACAGGGGATCAGCATGGCTACACCTTC.

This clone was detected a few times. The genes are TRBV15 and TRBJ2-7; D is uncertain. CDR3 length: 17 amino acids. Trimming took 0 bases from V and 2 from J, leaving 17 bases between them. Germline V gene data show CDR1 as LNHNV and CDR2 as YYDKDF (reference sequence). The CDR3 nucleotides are TGTGCCACCAGCAGAGATTATGGCACGATGCCCCCCTACGAGCAGTACGTC. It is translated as CATSRDYGTMPPYEQYV.